Each of the 27 T cell receptor beta chains below was sequenced from the same sample in a study of blood T cell repertoires in COVID-19. Profiled with immunoSEQ multiplex PCR; TCRdb holds only in-frame clones, not every one. The table records about 250,000 clones, approximately 90% of them present only once. Sequencing input: peripheral blood. These receptors were collected from a man aged 18 to 29 with active or convalescent COVID-19.

V and J are TRBV5-1 and TRBJ2-3; 8 bases are a match to TRBD2. Germline CDR1 and CDR2: SGHRS and YFSETQ. The V segment lost 6 bases and the J segment 7 bases; nucleotides outside the gene matches: 7. The length of the CDR3 is 13 residues. The CDR3 reads CASTIGLAHTQYF. Written as DNA, the CDR3 is TGCGCCAGCACCATAGGACTAGCCCATACGCAGTATTTT. Complete variable domain (other parts from reference TRBV5-1 and TRBJ2-3): KAGVTQTPRYLIKTRGQQVTLSCSPISGHRSVSWYQQTPGQGLQFLFEYFSETQRNKGNFPGRFSGRQFSNSRSEMNVSTLELGDSALYLCASTIGLAHTQYFGPGTRLTVL.

The J gene is TRBJ2-3, the V gene TRBV27; D is ambiguous. The germline V gene has CDR1 MNHEY and CDR2 SMNVEV (reference sequence). CDR3 length equals 13 residues. Trimming took off 4 bases at V and 4 bases at J, with 9 bases between the two ends. The CDR3 loop reads CASSWAEADTQYF. CDR3 bases: TGTGCCAGCAGTTGGGCAGAAGCAGATACGCAGTATTTT.

The chain has TRBV7-3 and TRBJ2-1, with D tentatively TRBD2 (6 bases). Per the germline V gene, CDR1 is SGHTA and CDR2 is FQGTGA. V was pared by 5 bases and J by 4 bases, with 12 bases between. This CDR3 is built from 14 residues. In DNA form, the CDR3 reads TGTGCCAGCAGCCCGTCCGGGACTTACAATGAGCAGTTCTTC. Protein sequence: CASSPSGTYNEQFF.

The chain combines TRBV5-5 with TRBJ1-5; D is ambiguous. Germline-derived CDR1 and CDR2 are SGHKS and YYEKEE (reference sequence). The CDR3 runs 13 residues. V was clipped by 4 bases and J by 6 bases, with 11 bases between them. The DNA for the CDR3 is TGTGCCAGCAGCCCGGCGGGGAGTCAGCCCCAGCATTTT. Amino acid sequence: CASSPAGSQPQHF.

The rearrangement uses TRBV20-1 and TRBJ1-1; tentative D call: TRBD1 (6 bases). This CDR3 contains 14 residues. Germline-derived CDR1 and CDR2 are DFQATT and SNEGSKA (reference sequence). V dropped 3 bases and J dropped 1 base, with 12 bases sitting between them. Here the CDR3 reads CSASKRGRNTEAFF. DNA for the CDR3: TGCAGTGCTAGTAAGCGGGGGCGGAACACTGAAGCTTTCTTT.

The V call is TRBV28, the J call TRBJ2-7; 7 nucleotides match TRBD2. Germline CDR1 MDHEN, CDR2 SYDVKM. The CDR3 is made up of 12 amino acids. V gave up 8 bases and J gave up 2 bases; unmatched junction bases: 3. The CDR3 nucleotides read TGTGCCAGCGGGGAGGGTGCCTACGAGCAGTACTTC. Protein sequence: CASGEGAYEQYF.

This clone was counted once. V usage is TRBV27 and J usage is TRBJ2-7, with 10 bases that match TRBD2. The CDR3 loop spans 14 amino acids. The germline V gene has CDR1 MNHEY and CDR2 SMNVEV (reference sequence). With 4 bases clipped from V and 6 bases from J, the junction kept 6 bases outside the gene matches. CDR3 sequence (DNA): TGTGCCAGCAGTTCTATTAGCGGGAGGCTCGAGCAGTACTTC. It is translated as CASSSISGRLEQYF.

The chain carries TRBV7-2 and TRBJ2-3, with 9 nucleotides matching TRBD2. The V and J ends lost 2 bases and 4 bases, in that order; junction bases with no gene match: 13. Germline-derived CDR1 and CDR2 are SGHTA and FQGNSA. The CDR3 sequence is 18 residues long. Written as DNA, the CDR3 is TGTGCCAGCAGCTTACGAGTCCTTAGCGGGAGCCATGCAGATACGCAGTATTTT. Its translation: CASSLRVLSGSHADTQYF.

The CDR3 is CAWNSRRILTNEKLFF. The CDR3 DNA sequence: TGTGCCTGGAATAGTCGGAGAATTCTCACTAATGAAAAACTGTTTTTT. The V and J genes are TRBV30 and TRBJ1-4; D remains unclear. Germline loops: CDR1 GTSNPN, CDR2 SVGIG (reference sequence). The V end was cut by 4 bases, the J end by 2 bases, with 17 bases between. The CDR3 sequence is 16 residues long.

This clone was counted a single time. V usage is TRBV9 and J usage is TRBJ2-3, with 8 bases identical to TRBD1. The CDR3 consists of 15 residues. The germline V gene encodes CDR1 SGDLS and CDR2 YYNGEE. V shed 6 bases, J shed 2 bases, and the junction held 8 bases outside the gene matches. CDR3 DNA sequence: TGTGCCAGCAACCGACAGACAGGGGCCACAGATACGCAGTATTTT. This codes for CASNRQTGATDTQYF.

The rearrangement joins TRBV30 to TRBJ1-2; tentatively, D is TRBD1 (6 bases). Trimming took off 0 bases at V and 4 bases at J, with 9 bases between the two ends. CDR1 is GTSNPN and CDR2 is SVGIG in the germline V gene (reference sequence). This CDR3 spans 13 amino acids. In DNA, the CDR3 is TGTGCCTGGAGTGTTAGAGGGGGCTATGGCTACACCTTC. Translating gives CAWSVRGGYGYTF.

This chain connects TRBV5-6 to TRBJ1-5, with 8 bases that match TRBD1. The V and J ends lost 0 bases and 1 base, in that order; junction bases with no gene match: 3. There are 16 residues in the CDR3. Germline CDR1 is SGHDT and CDR2 is YYEEEE. CDR3 nucleotide sequence: TGTGCCAGCAGCTTGGGGACAGGGATGAGCAATCAGCCCCAGCATTTT. It translates to CASSLGTGMSNQPQHF.

The genes are TRBV7-2 and TRBJ1-2; TRBD1 aligns across 9 bases. This CDR3 has 15 residues. V trimming: 2 bases; J trimming: 4 bases; junction bases outside the gene matches: 5. Germline CDR1 SGHTA, CDR2 FQGNSA. The CDR3 DNA reads as TGTGCCAGCAGCTTACGGGACAGGGTGAGCTATGGCTACACCTTC. Amino acids: CASSLRDRVSYGYTF. The full variable domain, rest sourced from reference TRBV7-2 and TRBJ1-2, is GAGVSQSPSNKVTEKGKDVELRCDPISGHTALYWYRQSLGQGLEFLIYFQGNSAPDKSGLPSDRFSAERTGGSVSTLTIQRTQQEDSAVYLCASSLRDRVSYGYTFGSGTRLTVV.

This chain links TRBV28 with TRBJ1-6; perhaps TRBD1 as D (5 bases). The CDR3 sequence is 13 residues long. Trimming shortened V by 5 bases and J by 9 bases, and 11 bases separated the two germline ends. Germline V gene data show CDR1 as MDHEN and CDR2 as SYDVKM. CDR3 sequence (DNA): TGTGCCAGCAGTCACGGGGGAATTTCACCCCTCCACTTT. Translation: CASSHGGISPLHF.

V usage is TRBV10-3 and J usage is TRBJ1-1, with 8 bases fitting TRBD1. Germline trimming cut 3 bases from V and 5 bases from J; bases unmatched to any gene: 8. The germline V gene has CDR1 ENHRY and CDR2 SYGVKD. The CDR3 consists of 15 residues. Here the CDR3 DNA reads TGTGCCATCAGTGATCAGGGGGCGGTTCGGACTGAAGCTTTCTTT. Its translation is CAISDQGAVRTEAFF.

The chain employs TRBV7-2 and TRBJ1-2; TRBD1 matches 11 bases. The J segment lost 2 bases and the V segment lost 4 bases, leaving 3 bases of the junction unmatched. The germline V gene encodes CDR1 SGHTA and CDR2 FQGNSA. There are 15 residues in the CDR3. CDR3 in amino acids: CASSSRTGGNYGYTF. As DNA, the CDR3 is TGTGCCAGCAGCTCGAGGACAGGGGGCAACTATGGCTACACCTTC.

This clone was detected once. The rearrangement uses TRBV6-5 and TRBJ1-2; D possibly corresponds to TRBD1 (5 bases). V dropped 4 bases and J dropped 6 bases, with 15 bases sitting between them. The length of the CDR3 is 14 residues. The V gene's germline CDR1 is MNHEY and CDR2 SVGAGI. CDR3 protein: CASSSPTDLDGYTF. The CDR3 DNA reads TGTGCCAGCAGTTCCCCGACAGATTTAGATGGCTACACCTTC.

The chain recombines TRBV5-4 with TRBJ2-1; 8 bases line up with TRBD1. Losses at the gene ends were 0 bases for V and 8 bases for J; bases not matched to a gene: 7. The germline gives CDR1 SGHNT, CDR2 YYREEE (reference sequence). The length of the CDR3 is 15 residues. For the CDR3, the DNA is TGTGCCAGCAGCTTGGGGCAGGGGGCCGCGGATGAGCAGTTCTTC. This gives the protein CASSLGQGAADEQFF.

This chain joins TRBV4-2 and TRBJ1-1; TRBD1 is a possible D gene (5 bases). The ends were cut back, 4 bases at V and 6 bases at J, with 18 bases in the middle. In germline, CDR1 is LGHNA, CDR2 YNFKEQ. The CDR3 runs to 15 residues. CDR3 nucleotide sequence: TGTGCCAGCAGCCCTGAGCGGGGACTGATACCTGAAGCTTTCTTT. It is translated as CASSPERGLIPEAFF.

The chain carries TRBV12-5 and TRBJ1-3, with 7 bases lining up with TRBD1. Germline-derived CDR1 and CDR2 are LGHNT and FRNRAP. The CDR3 is 14 residues long. Trimming cost V 5 bases and J 1 base; bases outside gene matches: 2. As DNA, the CDR3 is TGTGCTAGTGGTGGGGGACAGTCTGGAAACACCATATATTTT. It is translated as CASGGGQSGNTIYF.

This rearrangement joins TRBV3-1 (or the pseudogene TRBV3-2) to TRBJ1-1; 8 bases are shared with TRBD1. Per germline, CDR1 LGHDT and CDR2 YNNKEL (reference sequence). J gave up 2 bases and V 2 bases, and 1 base lay outside the gene matches. The CDR3 consists of 14 residues. The CDR3 DNA is TGTGCCAGCAGCCAACAGGGGGCTAACACTGAAGCTTTCTTT. It specifies CASSQQGANTEAFF.

This clone has more than one count but fewer than ten. The chain joins TRBV4-2 to TRBJ2-3; 10 bases line up with TRBD2. There are 18 residues in the CDR3. V shed 4 bases and J 4 bases; nucleotides not matched to a gene: 14. Germline V lookup: CDR1 LGHNA, CDR2 YNFKEQ. CDR3 residues: CASSLALISGRAPDTQYF. The CDR3, as DNA: TGTGCCAGCAGCCTTGCGTTAATAAGCGGGAGGGCCCCAGATACGCAGTATTTT.

The CDR3 loop is CASSLPGTGGSSPLHF. The CDR3 DNA reads TGTGCCAGCAGTCTTCCCGGGACAGGGGGGTCTTCACCCCTCCACTTT. The V call is TRBV28, the J call TRBJ1-6; TRBD1 matches at 11 bases. V gave up 5 bases and J gave up 9 bases; unmatched junction bases: 9. Germline V CDR1 and CDR2: MDHEN, SYDVKM. This CDR3 is 16 amino acids long.

The rearrangement uses TRBV19 and TRBJ2-3; a weak D match, TRBD2 (5 bases). Germline CDR1 LNHDA, CDR2 SQIVND (reference sequence). The CDR3 is 15 amino acids. Between the trimmed V and J ends, which lost 5 bases and 6 bases, there was a span of 18 bases. The CDR3 nucleotides read TGTGCCAGTAGTGTGGGGAGACGCCAGAGGGATACGCAGTATTTT. It translates to CASSVGRRQRDTQYF.

J is TRBJ1-5 and V is TRBV18; D not certain. V shed 2 bases and J shed 6 bases, with 11 bases lying between them. In germline, CDR1 is KGHSH, CDR2 LQKENI. CDR3 size: 14 residues. The CDR3 spells CASSPAGQSQPQHF. CDR3 bases: TGTGCCAGCTCACCAGCAGGCCAGTCTCAGCCCCAGCATTTT.

V usage is TRBV9 and J usage is TRBJ2-1, with D possibly matching TRBD1 (6 bases). CDR1 and CDR2 (germline): SGDLS, YYNGEE. Trimming took 0 bases from V and 9 from J, leaving 10 bases between them. The CDR3 has 13 amino acids. CDR3: CASSVGRDTEQFF. DNA of the CDR3: TGTGCCAGCAGCGTAGGCAGGGACACTGAGCAGTTCTTC.

The chain is built from TRBV6-1 and TRBJ1-5; no clear D gene. Germline V gives CDR1 MNHNS, CDR2 SASEGT. V was pared by 0 bases and J by 4 bases, with 19 bases between. The CDR3 has 18 amino acids. The DNA of the CDR3 is TGTGCCAGCAGTGAAGCGCGTTTTTGGTCCTCCAGGAATCAGCCCCAGCATTTT. Translation gives CASSEARFWSSRNQPQHF.